Listed below are T cell receptor beta chains from one sample, sequenced in a study of blood T cell repertoires in COVID-19. The protocol was immunoSEQ multiplex PCR, while the TCRdb copy is restricted to in-frame clones and leaves out a portion. The top ten clones hold under 30% of a sample with roughly 88,000 clones, less than 75% of them seen once. The specimen was peripheral blood. These receptors were obtained from a woman in her sixties in a cohort sampled during active or convalescent COVID-19. Both conserved end residues are part of each CDR3. Fields, in order: D gene, V gene, J gene, clone size, CDR3 DNA, CDR3 protein. A D gene is named only where the DNA matches it firmly. Clone size, where shown, is once, few, many, or a class for clones that have expanded.

-,TRBV24-1,TRBJ1-2,-,TGTGCCACCAGTCATCAGGGATTTGGCTACACCTTC,CATSHQGFGYTF
-,TRBV19,TRBJ1-3,-,TGTGCCAGTTCCGGGGTCCATGGAAACACCATATATTTT,CASSGVHGNTIYF
TRBD2,TRBV9,TRBJ2-3,-,TGTGCCAGCAGCGCAAACTCCTTTCCCTTAGCGGGGGAAATCACAGATACGCAGTATTTT,CASSANSFPLAGEITDTQYF
TRBD2,TRBV7-8,TRBJ2-1,-,TGTGCCAGCCGACACGCGAGGCTAGCGGGGGGCCCCTTCCACAATGAGCAGTTCTTC,CASRHARLAGGPFHNEQFF
TRBD2,TRBV5-1,TRBJ2-3,-,TGCGCCAGCAGCCCCCTAGCGGGGGGCCGCACCACAGATACGCAGTATTTT,CASSPLAGGRTTDTQYF
TRBD1,TRBV7-8,TRBJ2-1,few,TGTGCCAGCAGCTCGACGACAGGGTACGATAACAATGAGCAGTTCTTC,CASSSTTGYDNNEQFF
-,TRBV28,TRBJ2-1,-,TGTGCCAGCACCGCCACAGGGGGGGATCCAGCCTACAATGAGCAGTTCTTC,CASTATGGDPAYNEQFF
-,TRBV5-1,TRBJ2-2,-,TGCGCCAGCAGCTTGGGCGGATACGGGGAGCTGTTTTTT,CASSLGGYGELFF
-,TRBV5-6,TRBJ1-1,-,TGTGCCAGCAGCCTCAGGGATGGCACTGAAGCTTTCTTT,CASSLRDGTEAFF
TRBD1,TRBV5-1,TRBJ2-7,-,TGCGCCAGCAGCTTGGGAGGGGGCGCGATCTACGAGCAGTACTTC,CASSLGGGAIYEQYF
-,TRBV7-9,TRBJ1-1,-,TGTGCCAGCAGCTTAGGGGGGGCTGAAGCTTTCTTT,CASSLGGAEAFF
-,TRBV7-2,TRBJ2-7,-,TGTGCCAGCAATAGGAGATTGACAGACGAGCAGTACTTC,CASNRRLTDEQYF
-,TRBV3-1/TRBV3-2,TRBJ2-7,-,TGTGCCAGCAGCCAAGACCAGGGGCGGTGGGATTACGAGCAGTACTTC,CASSQDQGRWDYEQYF
-,TRBV12-3/TRBV12-4,TRBJ2-1,-,TGTGCCAGCAGTTTCCTCGATGAGCAGTTCTTC,CASSFLDEQFF
TRBD2,TRBV4-2,TRBJ2-5,-,TGTGCCAGCAGCCAAGGGACTAGCGGGAGACAAGAGACCCAGTACTTC,CASSQGTSGRQETQYF
TRBD2,TRBV7-7,TRBJ2-5,many,TGTGCCAGCAGCCTAGGGGTTTTTGGCGGGGGGGCCGGAGAGACCCAGTACTTC,CASSLGVFGGGAGETQYF
TRBD1,TRBV28,TRBJ2-2,-,TGTGCCAGCAGTGACAGGGGTAGCACCGGGGAGCTGTTTTTT,CASSDRGSTGELFF
TRBD1,TRBV5-4,TRBJ1-6,-,TGTGCCAGCAACATGCAGGGGGCCTATAATTCACCCCTCCACTTT,CASNMQGAYNSPLHF
TRBD2,TRBV7-3,TRBJ2-3,few,TGTGCCAGCAGCTTAAGCGGGGGGATCGCAGATACGCAGTATTTT,CASSLSGGIADTQYF
TRBD1,TRBV29-1,TRBJ2-7,-,TGCAGCGTAGGACAGGGTTTGACCTACGAGCAGTACTTC,CSVGQGLTYEQYF
-,TRBV2,TRBJ2-5,-,TGTGCCAGCAGTTTCTCGGAGACCCAGTACTTC,CASSFSETQYF
TRBD2,TRBV5-1,TRBJ2-3,-,TGCGCCAGCAGCCCCCGCGACGGGGGGGTCACAGATACGCAGTATTTT,CASSPRDGGVTDTQYF
TRBD1,TRBV2,TRBJ1-4,-,TGTGCCAGTCATCCGGGACAGGGGTGGGAAAAACTGTTTTTT,CASHPGQGWEKLFF
-,TRBV18,TRBJ1-1,few,TGTGCCACTTCCCGGAGTGGGGGGGACACTGAAGCTTTCTTT,CATSRSGGDTEAFF
TRBD1,TRBV2,TRBJ2-7,once,TGTGCCAGCTCACCCCTGGACAGGGGTGACTACGAGCAGTACTTC,CASSPLDRGDYEQYF
-,TRBV5-1,TRBJ2-7,-,TGCGCCAGCAGCCCACTAGACAGGTCCCTTTCCTACGAGCAGTACTTC,CASSPLDRSLSYEQYF
TRBD1,TRBV5-1,TRBJ2-5,-,TGCGCCAGCAGCAGGGCAGGGGGCCCGGAGGAGACCCAGTACTTC,CASSRAGGPEETQYF
-,TRBV7-6,TRBJ2-3,-,TGTGCCAGCAGCCCTACGGGGTGGCTCACAGATACGCAGTATTTT,CASSPTGWLTDTQYF
-,TRBV3-1/TRBV3-2,TRBJ2-5,-,TGTGCCAGCAGCCAAGTAACAGGGGGGGTCCAAGAGACCCAGTACTTC,CASSQVTGGVQETQYF
-,TRBV6-6,TRBJ2-5,once,TGTGCCAGCAGTTCCGCCTCCTGGGGGCCGAAGACCCAGTACTTC,CASSSASWGPKTQYF
TRBD1,TRBV12-5,TRBJ2-2,many,TGTGCTAGTGGTTTGTGGGACAGGGTGGTGAACACCGGGGAGCTGTTTTTT,CASGLWDRVVNTGELFF
TRBD1,TRBV2,TRBJ2-1,-,TGTGCCAGCAGTGTAGGGGACAGGGGGGGACGATTCTACAATGAGCAGTTCTTC,CASSVGDRGGRFYNEQFF
-,TRBV9,TRBJ1-2,few,TGTGCCAGCAGCGTCCAACACCGGGAAGGGGGTGGCTACACCTTC,CASSVQHREGGGYTF
-,TRBV6-6,TRBJ2-1,few,TGTGCCAGCAGTGGACGGACAGTGAGCAATGAGCAGTTCTTC,CASSGRTVSNEQFF
TRBD2,TRBV28,TRBJ2-1,few,TGTGCCAGCAGTTCATATGCGAGACTAGCGGCCCACTGGGATGAGCAGTTCTTC,CASSSYARLAAHWDEQFF
TRBD2,TRBV10-3,TRBJ2-3,-,TGTGCCATCAGTTGGACTAGCGGGGGGGCAACAGATACGCAGTATTTT,CAISWTSGGATDTQYF
TRBD1,TRBV11-2,TRBJ2-1,-,TGTGCCAGCAGCTTAGGACAGGGGGCAAACAATGAGCAGTTCTTC,CASSLGQGANNEQFF
-,TRBV5-1,TRBJ2-1,-,TGCGCCAGCAGCTTGGACCGGGGCAATGAGCAGTTCTTC,CASSLDRGNEQFF
-,TRBV3-1/TRBV3-2,TRBJ2-1,-,TGTGCCAGCAGCCAAACGGGACATTACAATGAGCAGTTCTTC,CASSQTGHYNEQFF